This T cell receptor beta chain was identified during a study of OX40 agonist ivuxolimab in advanced cancers. Whole-study results and caveats: Partial responders receiving 0.1-3.0 mg/kg showed among the lowest clonal expansion.

About this clone: Its antigen is not identified.

Produced via immunoSEQ multiplex PCR; TCRdb's table is partial and in-frame only. Of some 66,000 clones listed, around 86% are singletons. J was trimmed by 5 bases and V by 3 bases; bases with no gene match: 9. Germline V CDR1 and CDR2: GTSNPN, SVGIG (reference sequence). The CDR3 sequence is 15 residues long. The sequence was obtained from an adult with an advanced solid tumor such as melanoma, head and neck, liver or kidney cancer. V and J are TRBV30 and TRBJ2-2; 7 nucleotides match TRBD2. Here the sequenced sample was CD4+ or CD8+ T cells sorted from blood, taken in a trial of the OX40 agonist ivuxolimab. CDR3 loop: CAWSPGGSNTGELFF. The DNA for the CDR3 is TGTGCCTGGAGCCCCGGCGGGAGTAATACCGGGGAGCTGTTTTTT.